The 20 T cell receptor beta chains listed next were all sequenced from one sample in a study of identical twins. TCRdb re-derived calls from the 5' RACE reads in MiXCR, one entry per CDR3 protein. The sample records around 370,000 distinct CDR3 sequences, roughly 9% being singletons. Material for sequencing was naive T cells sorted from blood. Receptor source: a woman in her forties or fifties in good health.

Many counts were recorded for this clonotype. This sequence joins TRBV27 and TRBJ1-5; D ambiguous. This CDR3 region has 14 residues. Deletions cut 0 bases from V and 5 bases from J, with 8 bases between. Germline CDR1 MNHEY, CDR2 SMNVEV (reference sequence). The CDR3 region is CASSLSGRYQPQHF. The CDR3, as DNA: TGTGCCAGCAGTTTATCAGGGCGCTATCAGCCCCAGCATTTT.

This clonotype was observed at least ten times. Here the CDR3 reads CASTGQGGYGYTF. The CDR3 DNA reads as TGTGCCAGTACGGGACAGGGGGGCTATGGCTACACCTTC. The chain uses TRBV6-5 and TRBJ1-2; 11 bases align to TRBD1. Germline-derived CDR1 and CDR2 are MNHEY and SVGAGI. Unmatched junction bases numbered 4, after V lost 9 bases and J lost 4 bases. CDR3 length equals 13 residues.

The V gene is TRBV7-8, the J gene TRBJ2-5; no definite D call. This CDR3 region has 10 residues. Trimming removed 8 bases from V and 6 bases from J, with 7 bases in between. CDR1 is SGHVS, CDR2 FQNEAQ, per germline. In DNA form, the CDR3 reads TGTGCCAGCGGGGATAAGACCCAGTACTTC. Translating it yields CASGDKTQYF.

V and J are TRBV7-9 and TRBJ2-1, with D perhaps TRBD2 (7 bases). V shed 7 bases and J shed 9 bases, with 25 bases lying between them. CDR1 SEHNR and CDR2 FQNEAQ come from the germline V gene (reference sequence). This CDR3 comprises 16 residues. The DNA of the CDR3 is TGTGCCAGCAAGAGTGTGGGAGGGGGATCGGTCGGTGAGCAGTTCTTC. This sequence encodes CASKSVGGGSVGEQFF.

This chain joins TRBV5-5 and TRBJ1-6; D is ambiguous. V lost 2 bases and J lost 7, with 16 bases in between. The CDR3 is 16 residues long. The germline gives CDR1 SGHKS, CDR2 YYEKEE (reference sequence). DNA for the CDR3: TGTGCCAGCAGCTTTCAGGACCCCGCGGAGAATTCACCCCTCCACTTT. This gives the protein CASSFQDPAENSPLHF.

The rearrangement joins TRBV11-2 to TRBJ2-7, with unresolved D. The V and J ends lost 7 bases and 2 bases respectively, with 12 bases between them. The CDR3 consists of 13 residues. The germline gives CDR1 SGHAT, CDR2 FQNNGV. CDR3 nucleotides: TGTGCCAGCAACCTGGGTAATACCTACGAGCAGTACTTC. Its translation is CASNLGNTYEQYF.

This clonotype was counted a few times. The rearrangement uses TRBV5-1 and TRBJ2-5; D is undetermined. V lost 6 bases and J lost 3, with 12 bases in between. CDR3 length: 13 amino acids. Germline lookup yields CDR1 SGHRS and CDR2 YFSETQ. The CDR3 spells CASMSHSKETQYF. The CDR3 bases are TGCGCCAGCATGAGCCATTCAAAAGAGACCCAGTACTTC.

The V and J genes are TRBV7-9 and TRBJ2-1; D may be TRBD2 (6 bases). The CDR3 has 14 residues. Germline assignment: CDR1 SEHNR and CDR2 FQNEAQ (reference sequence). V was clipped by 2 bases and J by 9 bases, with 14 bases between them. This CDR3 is CASSLSSGGSEQFF. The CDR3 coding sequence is TGTGCCAGCAGCTTATCAAGTGGAGGGAGTGAGCAGTTCTTC.

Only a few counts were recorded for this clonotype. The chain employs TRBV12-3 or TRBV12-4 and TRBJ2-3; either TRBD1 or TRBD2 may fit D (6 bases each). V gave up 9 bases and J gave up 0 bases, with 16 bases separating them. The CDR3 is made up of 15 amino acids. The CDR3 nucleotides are TGTGCCAGTAGAGGGGGGAGGTCTAGCACAGATACGCAGTATTTT. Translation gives CASRGGRSSTDTQYF.

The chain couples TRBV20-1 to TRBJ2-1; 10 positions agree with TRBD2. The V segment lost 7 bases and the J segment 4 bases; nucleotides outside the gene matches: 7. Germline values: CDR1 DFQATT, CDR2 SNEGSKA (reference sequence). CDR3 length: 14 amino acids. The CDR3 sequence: CSVAGLAPYNEQFF. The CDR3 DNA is TGCAGTGTCGCGGGACTAGCGCCTTACAATGAGCAGTTCTTC.

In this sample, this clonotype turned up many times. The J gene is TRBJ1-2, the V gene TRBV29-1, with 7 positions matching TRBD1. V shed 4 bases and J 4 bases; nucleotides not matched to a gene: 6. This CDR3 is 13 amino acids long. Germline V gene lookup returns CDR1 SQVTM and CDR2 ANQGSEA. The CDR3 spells CSVVIGGGYGYTF. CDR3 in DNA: TGCAGCGTTGTAATAGGGGGCGGCTATGGCTACACCTTC.

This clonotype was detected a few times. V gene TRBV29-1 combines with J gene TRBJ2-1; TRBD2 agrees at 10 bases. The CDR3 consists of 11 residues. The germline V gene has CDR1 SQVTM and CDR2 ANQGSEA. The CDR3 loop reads CSAGLADEQFF. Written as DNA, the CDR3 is TGCAGTGCAGGACTAGCGGATGAGCAGTTCTTC.

The CDR3 DNA is TGTGCCGTCTCCCCAAGGGGGCACCTTCGGGGGCAGTACGTC. Translation gives CAVSPRGHLRGQYV. The gene calls are TRBV24-1 and TRBJ2-7; 7 nucleotides agree with TRBD1. The CDR3 extends over 14 amino acids. Germline CDR1 and CDR2: KGHDR and SFDVKD. V dropped 12 bases and J dropped 9; count of bases not matched to a gene: 19.

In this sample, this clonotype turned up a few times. The CDR3, as DNA: TGTGCCAGCAGCCAAGAAGGTCAAGGATACTACGAGCAGTACTTC. The encoded protein is CASSQEGQGYYEQYF. This chain joins TRBV3-1 and TRBJ2-7, with no clear D. This CDR3 spans 15 amino acids. Trimming shortened V by 0 bases and J by 3 bases, and 12 bases separated the two germline ends. From germline, CDR1 is LGHDT and CDR2 YNNKEL (reference sequence).

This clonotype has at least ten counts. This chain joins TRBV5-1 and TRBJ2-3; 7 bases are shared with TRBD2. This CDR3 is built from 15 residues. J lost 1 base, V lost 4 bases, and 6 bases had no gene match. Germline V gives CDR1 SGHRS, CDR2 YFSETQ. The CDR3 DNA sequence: TGCGCCAGCAGCGCGGGGGAGGGACGCACAGATACGCAGTATTTT. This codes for CASSAGEGRTDTQYF.

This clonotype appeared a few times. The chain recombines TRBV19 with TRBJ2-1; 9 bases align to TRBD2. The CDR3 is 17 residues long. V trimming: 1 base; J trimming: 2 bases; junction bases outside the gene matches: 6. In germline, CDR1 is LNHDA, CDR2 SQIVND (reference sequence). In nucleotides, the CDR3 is TGTGCCAGTAGTATAGCTCTAGCGGGATTACCCTACAATGAGCAGTTCTTC. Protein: CASSIALAGLPYNEQFF.

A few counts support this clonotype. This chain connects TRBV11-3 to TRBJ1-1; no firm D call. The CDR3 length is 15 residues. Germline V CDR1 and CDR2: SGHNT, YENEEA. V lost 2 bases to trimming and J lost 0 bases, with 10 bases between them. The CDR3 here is CASSLKSRLNTEAFF. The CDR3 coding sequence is TGTGCCAGCAGCTTAAAGTCACGGCTGAACACTGAAGCTTTCTTT.

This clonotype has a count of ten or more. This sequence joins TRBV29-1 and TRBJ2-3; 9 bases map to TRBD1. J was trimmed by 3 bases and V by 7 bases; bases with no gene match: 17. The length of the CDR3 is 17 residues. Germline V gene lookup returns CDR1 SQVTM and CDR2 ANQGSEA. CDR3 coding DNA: TGCAGCGCCCCGGGACAGGGACATAGCGGGCCTACAGATACGCAGTATTTT. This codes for CSAPGQGHSGPTDTQYF.

The CDR3 DNA sequence: TGCGCCAGCAGCTTGGCGGTATGGAACACTGAAGCTTTCTTT. Its protein is CASSLAVWNTEAFF. This chain connects TRBV5-1 to TRBJ1-1; D is unresolved. CDR3 length: 14 amino acids. The V gene's germline CDR1 is SGHRS and CDR2 YFSETQ. The V gene lost 0 bases and the J gene lost 1 base, with 7 bases spanning the gap.

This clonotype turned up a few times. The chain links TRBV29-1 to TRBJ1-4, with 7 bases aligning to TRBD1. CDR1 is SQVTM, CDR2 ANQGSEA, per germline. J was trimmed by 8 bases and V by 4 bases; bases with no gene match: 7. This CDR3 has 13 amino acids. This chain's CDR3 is CSVVGQVGEKLFF. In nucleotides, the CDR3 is TGCAGCGTTGTCGGACAGGTTGGGGAAAAACTGTTTTTT. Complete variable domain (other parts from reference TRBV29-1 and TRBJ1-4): SAVISQKPSRDICQRGTSLTIQCQVDSQVTMMFWYRQQPGQSLTLIATANQGSEATYESGFVIDKFPISRPNLTFSTLTVSNMSPEDSSIYLCSVVGQVGEKLFFGSGTQLSVL.